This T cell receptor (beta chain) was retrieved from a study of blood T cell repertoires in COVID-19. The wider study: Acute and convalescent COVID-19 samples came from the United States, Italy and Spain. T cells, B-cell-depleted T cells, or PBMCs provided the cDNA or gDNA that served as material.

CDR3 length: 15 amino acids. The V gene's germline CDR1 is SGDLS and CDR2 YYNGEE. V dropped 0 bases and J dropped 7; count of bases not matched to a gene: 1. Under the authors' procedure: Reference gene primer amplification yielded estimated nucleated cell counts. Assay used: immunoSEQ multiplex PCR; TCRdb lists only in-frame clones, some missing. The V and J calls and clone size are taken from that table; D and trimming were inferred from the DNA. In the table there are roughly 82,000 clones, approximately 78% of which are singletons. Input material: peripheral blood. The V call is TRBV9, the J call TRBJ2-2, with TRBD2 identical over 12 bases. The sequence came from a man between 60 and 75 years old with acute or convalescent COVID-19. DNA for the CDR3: TGTGCCAGCAGCGTAGTGGGACTAGCGGGCGGGGAGCTGTTTTTT. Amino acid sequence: CASSVVGLAGGELFF.